This TCR beta chain was captured in a study of cytomegalovirus exposure and HLA in healthy donors. A note on this clone: The germline gene is not matched at one end of the junction; a read error may be the cause.

The CDR3 is 14 residues long. Germline-derived CDR1 and CDR2 are SGHRS and YFSETQ. Some clones are missing from TCRdb's copy, which holds only in-frame ones; the method was immunoSEQ multiplex PCR. The table lists 100,000 to 150,000 clones, roughly 87% of them singletons, with approximately 1% in the top ten. The V and J genes are TRBV5-1 and TRBJ1-3; D gene ambiguous. Sequencing was carried out using PBMCs. The receptor was isolated from a woman between 18 and 29 years old in good health and CMV-seronegative. CDR3 in amino acids: CASSVGSSGNTIYF. CDR3 DNA sequence: TGTGCCAGCAGTGTTGGGAGCTCTGGAAACACCATATATTTT.